The 28 T cell receptor beta chains reported below all come from one sample, sequenced in a study of blood T cell repertoires in COVID-19. Method: immunoSEQ multiplex PCR; TCRdb's copy keeps in-frame clones and lacks some. The sample has about 250,000 clones; roughly 81% are singletons. Sequenced sample: PBMCs or T cells enriched from blood (not recorded which). The receptors were sampled from a woman aged 45-65 years who had been exposed to COVID-19.

The rearrangement uses TRBV10-1 and TRBJ1-1; possible D gene TRBD1, 5 bases. There are 13 residues in the CDR3. In germline, CDR1 is WNHNN, CDR2 SYGVQD (reference sequence). Trimming stripped 1 base from V and 8 bases from J, with 11 bases between. In nucleotides, the CDR3 is TGCGCCAGCAGTGAGTTCGGGGGTTCCGAAGCTTTCTTT. It yields the protein CASSEFGGSEAFF.

The gene calls are TRBV19 and TRBJ1-2; 9 bases fit TRBD1. The junction had 5 bases not matched to a gene; V was cut back by 4 bases and J by 5 bases. The CDR3 extends over 14 amino acids. The germline V gene has CDR1 LNHDA and CDR2 SQIVND (reference sequence). The CDR3 coding sequence is TGTGCCAGTAGTAACCAAGGGACAGGGTATGGCTACACCTTC. Its translation: CASSNQGTGYGYTF.

This chain links TRBV7-8 with TRBJ2-3, with 7 bases aligning to TRBD1. V was clipped by 3 bases and J by 4 bases; unmatched bases: 10. Germline values: CDR1 SGHVS, CDR2 FQNEAQ. This CDR3 comprises 16 residues. CDR3 sequence: CASSFPRGGLSDTQYF. CDR3 coding DNA: TGTGCCAGCAGCTTCCCTCGAGGGGGCCTTTCAGATACGCAGTATTTT.

V gene TRBV11-1 combines with J gene TRBJ1-1; 9 nucleotides align to TRBD1. The length of the CDR3 is 15 residues. Germline V gene data show CDR1 as SGHAT and CDR2 as FQDESV (reference sequence). The J segment lost 4 bases and the V segment lost 4 bases, leaving 7 bases of the junction unmatched. CDR3 in amino acids: CASSSGTGLGTEAFF. The DNA for the CDR3 is TGTGCCAGCAGCTCCGGGACAGGGTTGGGCACTGAAGCTTTCTTT.

The rearrangement uses TRBV11-2 and TRBJ1-1; 7 bases fit TRBD1. The CDR3 contains 13 residues. Germline lookup yields CDR1 SGHAT and CDR2 FQNNGV. Here the CDR3 reads CAVRGLSDTEAFF. The CDR3 coding sequence is TGTGCTGTAAGGGGGCTTTCGGACACTGAAGCTTTCTTT.

V gene TRBV5-1 combines with J gene TRBJ2-3, with 10 bases fitting TRBD2. Germline V gives CDR1 SGHRS, CDR2 YFSETQ. This CDR3 has 17 amino acids. With 3 bases clipped from V and 1 base from J, the junction kept 8 bases outside the gene matches. The CDR3 reads CASSSSGGQTRTDTQYF. The CDR3 nucleotides read TGCGCCAGCAGCTCTAGCGGGGGCCAGACACGCACAGATACGCAGTATTTT.

The V gene is TRBV7-2, the J gene TRBJ1-1, with 11 bases lining up with TRBD1. J was trimmed by 4 bases and V by 2 bases; bases with no gene match: 6. The CDR3 consists of 16 residues. CDR1 and CDR2 from the germline V gene are SGHTA and FQGNSA. In nucleotides, the CDR3 is TGTGCCAGCAGCTTACTGTCCGGGACAGGGGGCACTGAAGCTTTCTTT. Its translation is CASSLLSGTGGTEAFF. The entire variable domain, with the rest obtained from reference TRBV7-2 and TRBJ1-1, is as follows: GAGVSQSPSNKVTEKGKDVELRCDPISGHTALYWYRQSLGQGLEFLIYFQGNSAPDKSGLPSDRFSAERTGGSVSTLTIQRTQQEDSAVYLCASSLLSGTGGTEAFFGQGTRLTVV.

Here the CDR3 reads CASTPTRTGGAQTQYF. Written as DNA, the CDR3 is TGCGCCAGCACTCCCACACGGACAGGGGGCGCACAGACCCAGTACTTC. The J gene is TRBJ2-5, the V gene TRBV10-2, with 11 bases aligning to TRBD1. The V and J ends lost 7 bases and 6 bases, in that order; junction bases with no gene match: 13. Germline loops: CDR1 WSHSY, CDR2 SAAADI. The CDR3 covers 16 residues.

This clone has more than one count but fewer than ten. The chain combines TRBV3-1 (or the pseudogene TRBV3-2) with TRBJ1-5; D ambiguous. Germline lookup yields CDR1 LGHDT and CDR2 YNNKEL (reference sequence). The CDR3 runs 13 residues. V was shortened by 0 bases and J by 7 bases, with 7 bases between the two germline ends. CDR3 amino acids: CASSQDLRQPQHF. The CDR3, as DNA: TGTGCCAGCAGCCAAGATCTAAGACAGCCCCAGCATTTT.

The chain links TRBV9 to TRBJ1-3; the match to TRBD1 covers 9 bases. This CDR3 spans 15 amino acids. J gave up 2 bases and V 4 bases, and 4 bases lay outside the gene matches. Looked up from germline, CDR1 is SGDLS and CDR2 is YYNGEE. The CDR3 sequence is CASSPRDRAGNTIYF. For the CDR3, the DNA is TGTGCCAGCAGCCCCCGGGACAGGGCTGGAAACACCATATATTTT.

This chain links TRBV7-2 with TRBJ2-1; 8 bases match TRBD2. The CDR3 sequence is 17 residues long. J gave up 4 bases and V 6 bases, and 14 bases lay outside the gene matches. Germline CDR1 reads SGHTA; CDR2 reads FQGNSA. The CDR3 sequence is CASRPPAGAGGYNEQFF. CDR3 coding DNA: TGTGCCAGCAGACCTCCGGCCGGGGCGGGGGGTTACAATGAGCAGTTCTTC.

The V and J genes are TRBV28 and TRBJ1-5; 11 positions match TRBD1. Losses at the gene ends were 6 bases for V and 4 bases for J; bases not matched to a gene: 11. The CDR3 has 17 residues. Germline V gene data show CDR1 as MDHEN and CDR2 as SYDVKM. The CDR3 DNA reads as TGTGCCAGCAGACCCGGGACAGGGGGGAGAAGGAATCAGCCCCAGCATTTT. Its translation: CASRPGTGGRRNQPQHF.

This chain connects TRBV4-3 to TRBJ1-2; 8 bases fit TRBD1. V gave up 3 bases and J gave up 6 bases; unmatched junction bases: 6. Per the germline V gene, CDR1 is LGHNA and CDR2 is YSLEER. The CDR3 runs to 14 residues. As DNA, the CDR3 is TGCGCCAGCAGCCAGGACAGGGCGGGTGATGGCTACACCTTC. Encoded protein: CASSQDRAGDGYTF.

The gene calls are TRBV13 and TRBJ1-2; 7 bases map to TRBD1. Germline CDR1 and CDR2: PRHDT and FYEKMQ (reference sequence). The junction had 9 bases not matched to a gene; V was cut back by 2 bases and J by 6 bases. This CDR3 region has 15 residues. In DNA form, the CDR3 reads TGTGCCAGCAGCTTAAGAGGGACAGAACTTAATGGCTACACCTTC. Translated: CASSLRGTELNGYTF.

The J gene is TRBJ1-1, the V gene TRBV19; 8 bases align to TRBD1. CDR3 length: 19 amino acids. CDR1 and CDR2 from the germline V gene are LNHDA and SQIVND (reference sequence). V was clipped by 6 bases and J by 1 base; unmatched bases: 19. The CDR3 here is CASRLLPPLTGATNTEAFF. CDR3 nucleotide sequence: TGTGCCAGTAGACTCCTACCTCCCTTGACAGGGGCTACGAACACTGAAGCTTTCTTT.

The rearrangement uses TRBV27 and TRBJ2-1; D gene uncertain. Germline CDR1 and CDR2: MNHEY and SMNVEV (reference sequence). The CDR3 loop spans 14 amino acids. V shed 5 bases and J shed 4 bases, with 12 bases lying between them. The CDR3 coding sequence is TGTGCCAGCAGTCCTAAAGCTATGTACAATGAGCAGTTCTTC. Its translation: CASSPKAMYNEQFF.

The chain combines TRBV5-4 with TRBJ1-3; 7 bases fit TRBD1. V gave up 3 bases and J gave up 5 bases; unmatched junction bases: 2. Germline V lookup: CDR1 SGHNT, CDR2 YYREEE (reference sequence). The CDR3 loop spans 13 amino acids. The CDR3 DNA reads as TGTGCCAGCAGCTCGACAGGGAGAAACACCATATATTTT. It translates to CASSSTGRNTIYF.

The chain couples TRBV9 to TRBJ2-5; 8 nucleotides align to TRBD2. This CDR3 comprises 15 residues. V shed 4 bases and J 3 bases; nucleotides not matched to a gene: 8. Looked up from germline, CDR1 is SGDLS and CDR2 is YYNGEE. CDR3 amino acids: CASSLRGGLEETQYF. CDR3 in DNA: TGTGCCAGCAGCCTACGGGGGGGCCTGGAAGAGACCCAGTACTTC. Supplemented by reference TRBV9 and TRBJ2-5, the full variable domain reads DSGVTQTPKHLITATGQRVTLRCSPRSGDLSVYWYQQSLDQGLQFLIQYYNGEERAKGNILERFSAQQFPDLHSELNLSSLELGDSALYFCASSLRGGLEETQYFGPGTRLLVL.

CDR3 nucleotide sequence: TGTGCCTGGAGTGGGGACAGGGGCACAGATACGCAGTATTTT. Encoded protein: CAWSGDRGTDTQYF. This chain connects TRBV30 to TRBJ2-3; 9 bases line up with TRBD1. Trimming at V came to 1 base and at J to 1 base, leaving 0 bases not matched to a gene. The CDR3 has 14 amino acids. CDR1 is GTSNPN, CDR2 SVGIG, per germline (reference sequence).

This clone occurred once. The chain carries TRBV10-2 and TRBJ2-5; tentative D call: TRBD1 (6 bases). Trimming removed 6 bases at V and 4 bases at J, with 18 bases between. Germline assignment: CDR1 WSHSY and CDR2 SAAADI. The length of the CDR3 is 15 residues. CDR3 sequence: CASRGQRQGLETQYF. The CDR3 DNA reads as TGCGCCAGCAGGGGACAAAGACAAGGGTTAGAGACCCAGTACTTC.

V gene TRBV10-2 combines with J gene TRBJ1-2; D unclear. This CDR3 spans 13 amino acids. Germline loops: CDR1 WSHSY, CDR2 SAAADI. V dropped 6 bases and J dropped 4 bases, with 12 bases sitting between them. The CDR3 DNA reads TGCGCCAGCAGGAGCAGGTCCTCCTATGGCTACACCTTC. It codes for CASRSRSSYGYTF.

This chain links TRBV12-3 or TRBV12-4 with TRBJ1-2, with a tentative D call TRBD1 (5 bases). The CDR3 runs to 13 residues. With 3 bases removed from V and 6 bases from J, the gap between germline ends came to 11 bases. The CDR3 loop is CASSLAGRDGYTF. The CDR3 DNA reads TGTGCCAGCAGTTTGGCGGGGCGGGATGGCTACACCTTC.

The V gene is TRBV5-1, the J gene TRBJ1-1; D is ambiguous. Germline V lookup: CDR1 SGHRS, CDR2 YFSETQ. V lost 4 bases to trimming and J lost 2 bases, with 15 bases between them. The CDR3 sequence is 15 residues long. The CDR3 here is CASSVALRGNTEAFF. The CDR3 DNA reads as TGCGCCAGCAGCGTGGCCCTTCGAGGCAACACTGAAGCTTTCTTT. Full variable domain (missing parts from reference TRBV5-1 and TRBJ1-1): KAGVTQTPRYLIKTRGQQVTLSCSPISGHRSVSWYQQTPGQGLQFLFEYFSETQRNKGNFPGRFSGRQFSNSRSEMNVSTLELGDSALYLCASSVALRGNTEAFFGQGTRLTVV.

This clone was observed once. The V and J genes are TRBV2 and TRBJ2-2; TRBD2 might be the D (7 bases). Germline values: CDR1 SNHLY, CDR2 FYNNEI. This CDR3 region has 12 residues. V was pared by 7 bases and J by 10 bases, with 13 bases between. The CDR3, as DNA: TGTGCCAGCAAGAGGGGGGGCGAGGAGCTGTTTTTT. Translating it yields CASKRGGEELFF.

This clone was recorded a few times. The chain joins TRBV6-1 to TRBJ1-5; no clear D gene. V was shortened by 3 bases and J by 10 bases, with 22 bases between the two germline ends. Germline V gene data show CDR1 as MNHNS and CDR2 as SASEGT. The CDR3 spans 16 residues. CDR3: CASSDIGSTAIKPQHF. The DNA of the CDR3 is TGTGCCAGCAGTGATATTGGGTCGACTGCTATCAAACCCCAGCATTTT.

The rearrangement links TRBV11-1 to TRBJ2-3, with a tentative D call TRBD1 (6 bases). Germline-derived CDR1 and CDR2 are SGHAT and FQDESV (reference sequence). The CDR3 loop spans 12 amino acids. V dropped 5 bases and J dropped 7 bases, with 10 bases sitting between them. CDR3 residues: CASSPTGNTQYF. DNA of the CDR3: TGTGCCAGCAGCCCCACAGGGAATACGCAGTATTTT.

This sequence joins TRBV7-2 and TRBJ1-2; 9 nucleotides agree with TRBD1. Germline V gene data show CDR1 as SGHTA and CDR2 as FQGNSA. Germline trimming cut 6 bases from V and 5 bases from J; bases unmatched to any gene: 7. This CDR3 comprises 14 residues. CDR3 DNA: TGTGCCAGCAGACCAGGGGGGACAGGGTATGGCTACACCTTC. Amino acid sequence: CASRPGGTGYGYTF.

The rearrangement joins TRBV5-1 to TRBJ2-3, with 8 positions matching TRBD2. Trimming at V came to 3 bases and at J to 1 base, leaving 4 bases not matched to a gene. There are 15 residues in the CDR3. Germline V CDR1 and CDR2: SGHRS, YFSETQ. In nucleotides, the CDR3 is TGCGCCAGCAGCTCCGAGCGGGGGCGCACAGATACGCAGTATTTT. Encoded protein: CASSSERGRTDTQYF.